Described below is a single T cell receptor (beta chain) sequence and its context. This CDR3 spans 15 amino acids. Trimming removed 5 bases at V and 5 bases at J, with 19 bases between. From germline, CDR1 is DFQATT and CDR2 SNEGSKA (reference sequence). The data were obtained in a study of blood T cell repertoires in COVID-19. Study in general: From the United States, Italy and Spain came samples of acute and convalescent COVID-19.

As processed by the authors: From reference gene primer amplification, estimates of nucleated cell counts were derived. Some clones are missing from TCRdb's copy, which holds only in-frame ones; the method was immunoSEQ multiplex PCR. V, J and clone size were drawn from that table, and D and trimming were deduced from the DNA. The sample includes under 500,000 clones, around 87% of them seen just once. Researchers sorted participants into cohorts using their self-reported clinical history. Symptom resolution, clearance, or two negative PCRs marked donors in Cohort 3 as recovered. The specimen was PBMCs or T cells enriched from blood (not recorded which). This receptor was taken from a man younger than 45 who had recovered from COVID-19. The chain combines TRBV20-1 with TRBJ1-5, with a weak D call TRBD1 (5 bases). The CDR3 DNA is TGCAGTGCTGGTGTTCCCTGGGGGGGGTATCAGCCCCAGCATTTT. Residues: CSAGVPWGGYQPQHF.